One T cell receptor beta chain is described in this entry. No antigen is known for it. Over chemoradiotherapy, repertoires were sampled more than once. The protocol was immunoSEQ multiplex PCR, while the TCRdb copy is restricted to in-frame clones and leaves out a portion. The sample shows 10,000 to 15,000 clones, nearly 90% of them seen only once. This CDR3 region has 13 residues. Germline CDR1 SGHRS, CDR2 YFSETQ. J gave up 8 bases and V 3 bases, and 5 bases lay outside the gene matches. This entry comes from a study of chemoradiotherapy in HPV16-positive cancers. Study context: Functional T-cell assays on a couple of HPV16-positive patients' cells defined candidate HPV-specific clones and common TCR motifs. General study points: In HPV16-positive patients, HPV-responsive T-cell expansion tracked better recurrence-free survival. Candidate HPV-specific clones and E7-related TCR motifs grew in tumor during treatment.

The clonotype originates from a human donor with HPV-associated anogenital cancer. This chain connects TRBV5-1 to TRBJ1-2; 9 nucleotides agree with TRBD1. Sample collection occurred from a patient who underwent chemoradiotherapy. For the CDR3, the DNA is TGCGCCAGCAGCTCCACAGGGGGCAAGGGCTACACCTTC. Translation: CASSSTGGKGYTF.